This T cell receptor beta chain was recovered during a study of cytomegalovirus exposure and HLA in healthy donors (TCRdb year 2017). At the level of the whole study: An earlier analysis of approximately 590 of the donors reported 250 to 300 Gb of sequence data and more than 90 million unique TCR beta sequences from some 180 million T cells. An early release that covered around 590 HLA-typed donors contained about 300 gigabases of sequencing data and 80 million or so unique TCR sequences. The genetic ancestry cluster associated with self-reported Caucasian donors included over 80% of the roughly 400 genotyped donors. The aim of the study was to test whether cataloging public T cell receptors could identify signatures of past pathogen exposure. Using immunosequencing, the study profiled T cell repertoires from 666 subjects and related those repertoires to cytomegalovirus serostatus. Along with the approximately 700-subject first cohort, a separate validation cohort of over a hundred different subjects was used. To predict cytomegalovirus infection status, the study combined high-throughput TCR immunosequencing, statistical association of individual TCRs with disease status, and machine learning. A later analysis re-examined previously published TCR beta repertoires from more than 650 donors and added high-resolution HLA genotyping to investigate patterns of TCR occurrence. Rather than drawing on any new phenotypic data, the later analysis identified candidate immune exposures from TCR beta sequences and the way those sequences occurred across donors. In an earlier analysis of 587 of the donors, high-throughput TCR beta sequencing was used to judge whether each TCR beta V gene segment behaved as functional or pseudogenic. Donor age, sex, ethnicity and CMV serostatus were compiled together with the repertoire data. A later genetic analysis took genome-wide SNP genotypes for about 65% of the roughly 670 donors and used that subset as a discovery cohort. Every discovery cohort repertoire had been produced on one sequencing platform. Both class I and class II loci were covered by HLA typing, at four-digit resolution. The number of typed donors differed by locus: roughly 629-640 for A, B, C, DRB1 and DQB1; roughly 510 for DQA1; 606 for DPA1; and roughly 450 for DPB1. Four to six DR-DQ haplotypes were handled as single units for association and clustering, since linkage in the cohort was strong. On average, approximately 250,000 unique TCR beta nucleotide sequences were sequenced per donor among 398 genotyped donors of the cohort, with 15% to 20% of those sequences being non-productive. General conclusions and limits of the study: While some public TCRs were present in many individuals, most TCR sequences turned up only very rarely across donors. Compared with the roughly 600-donor mean, donors in an Asian-associated ancestry cluster had fewer N-insertions in productive TCRs, according to a later genetic analysis. For the cohort, immune exposure information was limited to CMV serostatus. Compared with equally common non-associated chains, HLA-associated TCR beta chains in a later analysis were more clonally expanded and had lower generation probabilities. According to a later analysis, TCR association rates differed among HLA loci, with DRB1 alleles showing the most associated TCRs and HLA-C alleles showing the fewest. Correlated functional status among segregating V segments might reflect linkage disequilibrium, but an unknown experimental factor could not be ruled out. Presence/absence analyses assumed roughly uniform sequencing depth across donors, an assumption that may not hold. A few of the identified cytomegalovirus-associated TCR beta chains were confirmed in vitro to be specific for cytomegalovirus antigens. Only TCR beta chains were sequenced in this cohort, and the absence of alpha or paired-chain data limited detectable features. In both the original and validation cohorts, the classifier was reported to diagnose cytomegalovirus status with high specificity and sensitivity. In a later analysis, most CMV-associated TCR beta chains were found to appear HLA-restricted, with HLA associations seemingly driven largely by CMV exposure. An association between a missense DCLRE1C variant and V-gene and J-gene trimming of TCR beta chains was found in a later genetic analysis and replicated in an independent cohort. A cluster of highly shared sequence variants was judged likely to be a technical artifact of the sequencing pipeline. When HLA alleles, especially DR and DQ, strongly co-occurred, attributing TCR associations to individual alleles was difficult. In the study, approximately 150 TCR beta chains were listed as associated with cytomegalovirus. Because HLA typing was missing for some donors at each locus, association tests included only the typed subset. Some IMGT-functional V segments, including TRBV6-2 and TRBV6-3, could not be told apart with the 87-base-pair reads, so those segments were excluded. The authors suggested that the approach could potentially be extended to other disease states and immunological phenotypes. A further reported finding was that TCR beta sequences accurately predicted the HLA-A and HLA-B alleles for most subjects in the first cohort. At a false discovery rate of 0.05, a later analysis linked some 18,000 TCR beta sequences to specific HLA alleles. In a later analysis, several top co-occurrence clusters were reported to appear linked to parvovirus B19, influenza, CMV and Epstein-Barr virus. Fewer than 20 rarely observed V segments, including chromosome 9 orphons, were excluded from the earlier analysis of about 500 of the donors because counts were too low. In an earlier analysis of fewer than 750 of the donors, most TCR beta V segments were observed in productive rearrangements about 87% or about 30% of the time, broadly matching IMGT annotations.

The CDR3 measures 19 amino acids from cysteine to phenylalanine. The CDR3 DNA has 57 bases and is translated from base 1. From the germline V gene (reference sequence), CDR1 is MNHEY and CDR2 is SMNVEV. Trimming removed 2 bases from V and 0 bases from J, leaving 17 bases between the germline ends. Library creation used the immunoSEQ multiplex PCR assay. For the multiplex PCR, a mixture combining 60 forward primers for TCR Vbeta segments and 13 reverse primers for TCR Jbeta segments was used. The CDR3 region of rearranged TCR beta genes was amplified from genomic DNA by a multiplex PCR assay. The Illumina HiSeq System was used to sequence the amplified TCR beta libraries as 87-base-pair reads. As for the original processing: In a later analysis, tens of millions of unique TCR beta chains were counted across the approximately 620 repertoires, and roughly 11 million of these chains were shared by at least two donors. A nearest-neighbor algorithm error-corrected the raw reads and collapsed the reads into unique sequences, merging closely related sequences to remove PCR and sequencing errors. V, D and J gene segments were assigned by aligning CDR3 sequences to IMGT reference sequences. For a sequence to be retained, a match of at least six nucleotides to both a V gene segment and a J gene segment was required. A rearrangement was called productive if the CDR3 had no stop codons and remained in frame with V and J, and every other rearrangement was called non-productive. CDR3 was defined by IMGT convention, running from the second conserved V-encoded cysteine to the conserved J-encoded phenylalanine. The earlier analysis of roughly 590 of the donors excluded sequences that lacked an unambiguous match to a single V gene segment. An earlier analysis of fewer than 750 of the donors classified V segments as functional when productive rearrangements were above 56.7% and as segregating when the standard deviation between donors was above 5%. A statistical classification framework was built for diagnosing cytomegalovirus status from the catalog of TCR beta chain sequences. In a later analysis, TCR nucleotide sequences were compared against IMGT/GENE-DB human TR gene sequences so that V and J genes could be assigned. Using the TCRdist pipeline, a later analysis assigned CDR3 sequences along with most-parsimonious VDJ recombination scenarios. In a later analysis, each TCR beta chain was defined by its CDR3 amino acid sequence together with its V-gene family, and reads lacking a unique V-gene family were excluded. In a later analysis, some 600 highly shared, low-generation-probability nucleotide sequences were removed to address suspected cross-contamination and a sequencing artifact. A later analysis calculated a clonal expansion index for each public chain from normalized within-repertoire ranks of inferred template counts. A later analysis computed generation probabilities with a VDJ recombination model fitted to out-of-frame rearrangements, and checked the results against IGoR. In a later analysis, TCR-TCR, TCR-HLA and TCR-CMV co-occurrence was scored with hypergeometric tests, and a repertoire-size bias correction was applied to TCR pairs. To estimate false discovery rates, a later analysis permuted the HLA or CMV assignments 20 times. In a later analysis, co-occurring TCRs were grouped using DBSCAN, with TCRdist sequence similarity added in when clustering inside HLA-allele-positive subsets. For co-occurrence clustering, repertoires with fewer than 30,000 or more than 120,000 public chains were excluded, along with five or six repertoires with anomalous nucleotide sharing. TCRdb's version of the immuneACCESS table is confined to in-frame rearrangements and falls short of the full clone set. An unresolved V gene accounts for under half of the shortfall where checked; the remainder is of unknown origin. V, J and clone size are those of that table, while D and trimming were read from the DNA. This sample gives some 220,000 clones in total; approximately 82% of them show up just once. Clones ranked in the top ten supply about 0.58% of the sample.

In total, approximately 700 healthy bone marrow donors made up the cohort. At the time of sampling, every cohort member was nominally healthy, though immune exposures that went unrecorded were likely present. The donor was CMV seronegative and was included in the group of several hundred seronegative cohort members. Each donor provided a peripheral blood sample, and peripheral blood mononuclear cells were used for TCR beta sequencing. The Qiagen DNeasy Blood Extraction Kit was used to extract genomic DNA from the blood cell samples. A note on this clone: Its antigen specificity is not known. No per-base quality is available; no much larger clone lies one base away.

The sequence came from a woman aged 40 to 50 in good health and CMV-seronegative. Specimen: PBMCs. The chain is made from TRBV27 and TRBJ1-6; no D gene can be assigned with confidence. In nucleotides, the sequence is TGTGCCAGCAGTTTAATAGGGAGCACGCGAAGCTCCTATAATTCACCCCTCCACTTT. Translated, this is CASSLIGSTRSSYNSPLHF.